These 15 T cell receptor beta chains originate from one sample sequenced in a study of blood T cell repertoires in COVID-19. The repertoire was sequenced with immunoSEQ multiplex PCR; TCRdb's copy has only in-frame clones and lacks some. Of under 300,000 clones in the sample, approximately 90% were seen once. The specimen was PBMCs or T cells enriched from blood (not recorded which). The source of these receptors is a woman aged 30 to 39 with acute COVID-19.

The chain employs TRBV6-2 or TRBV6-3 and TRBJ1-5, with D uncertain. Germline CDR1 and CDR2: MNHEY and SVGEGT. CDR3 length equals 13 residues. V was cut by 2 bases and J by 5 bases, with 7 bases left in between. In DNA form, the CDR3 reads TGTGCCAGCAGTTACCTGAGCTATCAGCCCCAGCATTTT. Its protein is CASSYLSYQPQHF.

Only one count was recorded for this clone. The J gene is TRBJ2-1, the V gene TRBV9; 11 bases are a match to TRBD2. The CDR3 extends over 17 amino acids. V shed 3 bases and J 2 bases; nucleotides not matched to a gene: 7. The germline V gene has CDR1 SGDLS and CDR2 YYNGEE. The DNA of the CDR3 is TGTGCCAGCAGCGCCAATCTAGCGGGGGGCCCCTACAATGAGCAGTTCTTC. Amino acids: CASSANLAGGPYNEQFF.

This chain links TRBV5-1 with TRBJ1-1, with D unresolved. V dropped 0 bases and J dropped 5 bases, with 17 bases sitting between them. Germline V gene sequence: CDR1 SGHRS, CDR2 YFSETQ. This CDR3 is built from 16 residues. CDR3 sequence: CASSLVRAGVGTEAFF. CDR3 nucleotides: TGCGCCAGCAGCTTGGTGCGGGCCGGGGTGGGTACTGAAGCTTTCTTT.

This clone turned up a few times. The V call is TRBV5-1, the J call TRBJ2-3; D might be TRBD1 (5 bases). The CDR3 totals 17 residues. The germline CDR1 and CDR2 sequences are SGHRS and YFSETQ. V lost 3 bases and J lost 0, with 17 bases in between. CDR3: CASSSTEINDSTDTQYF. The CDR3 DNA reads as TGCGCCAGCAGCTCGACAGAGATTAACGATAGCACAGATACGCAGTATTTT.

The chain joins TRBV12-3 or TRBV12-4 to TRBJ1-3, with TRBD1 as a possible D gene (6 bases). Trimming left V 8 bases short and J 7 bases short, with 12 bases between. The CDR3 sequence is 12 residues long. This CDR3 is CASPGQFNTIYF. CDR3 in DNA: TGTGCCAGCCCTGGACAGTTCAACACCATATATTTT.

This sequence joins TRBV28 and TRBJ1-2; 10 bases fit TRBD1. CDR1 is MDHEN, CDR2 SYDVKM, per germline. This CDR3 has 15 amino acids. V shed 7 bases, J shed 10 bases, and the junction held 15 bases outside the gene matches. The CDR3 region has the DNA TGTGCCAGCACGCCCGCCGGGACAGGGGATAGGGACTACACCTTC. As protein: CASTPAGTGDRDYTF.

The chain carries TRBV15 and TRBJ2-2, with 9 bases identical to TRBD1. CDR1 and CDR2 from the germline V gene are LNHNV and YYDKDF (reference sequence). The CDR3 extends over 17 amino acids. J gave up 7 bases and V 0 bases, and 9 bases lay outside the gene matches. CDR3 sequence: CATSRDGGTGLVGELFF. The CDR3 DNA sequence: TGTGCCACCAGCAGAGATGGGGGGACAGGGTTGGTCGGGGAGCTGTTTTTT. The full variable domain, its missing parts supplied by reference TRBV15 and TRBJ2-2, is DAMVIQNPRYQVTQFGKPVTLSCSQTLNHNVMYWYQQKSSQAPKLLFHYYDKDFNNEADTPDNFQSRRPNTSFCFLDIRSPGLGDTAMYLCATSRDGGTGLVGELFFGEGSRLTVL.

J is TRBJ2-7 and V is TRBV7-2; a possible D gene is TRBD2 (5 bases). The CDR3 loop spans 15 amino acids. Trimming cost V 3 bases and J 2 bases, with 14 bases left between them. CDR1 and CDR2 from the germline V gene are SGHTA and FQGNSA. DNA of the CDR3: TGTGCCAGCAGCTTTGGAAGCGGATTGGCCTACGAGCAGTACTTC. Amino acid sequence: CASSFGSGLAYEQYF.

The CDR3: CASRSTSGRGNEQFF. Here the CDR3 DNA reads TGTGCCAGCAGATCTACTAGCGGGAGGGGAAATGAGCAGTTCTTC. This rearrangement joins TRBV28 to TRBJ2-1, with 13 positions matching TRBD2. The V segment lost 6 bases and the J segment 7 bases; nucleotides outside the gene matches: 6. CDR3 size: 15 residues. Per the germline V gene, CDR1 is MDHEN and CDR2 is SYDVKM.

V and J are TRBV30 and TRBJ2-7; perhaps TRBD1 as D (5 bases). Germline assignment: CDR1 GTSNPN and CDR2 SVGIG (reference sequence). Trimming removed 1 base at V and 2 bases at J, with 12 bases between. CDR3 size: 14 residues. CDR3 protein: CAWSALGLPYEQYF. CDR3 nucleotide sequence: TGTGCCTGGAGTGCCCTGGGGCTTCCCTACGAGCAGTACTTC.

The chain carries TRBV27 and TRBJ2-2, with D unresolved. V lost 7 bases and J 4 bases, leaving 13 bases between the germline ends. CDR3 length: 14 residues. CDR1 and CDR2 from the germline V gene are MNHEY and SMNVEV (reference sequence). Written as DNA, the CDR3 is TGTGCCAGCACCCACGCCAGTCCCACCGGGGAGCTGTTTTTT. This gives the protein CASTHASPTGELFF.

Only a few counts were recorded for this clone. The gene calls are TRBV21-1 and TRBJ1-1; the table's D call TRBD1 went unverified against the DNA. TRBV21-1 is a pseudogene. The length of the CDR3 is 16 residues. The CDR3 coding sequence is TGTGCCAGCAGCCCGCCGACAGGTGTCCTGAACACTGAAGCTTTCTTT. It is translated as CASSPPTGVLNTEAFF.

This chain joins TRBV27 and TRBJ1-2; TRBD1 is a possible D gene (5 bases). Germline CDR1 and CDR2: MNHEY and SMNVEV (reference sequence). The CDR3 covers 13 residues. V lost 10 bases, J lost 8 bases, and 20 bases lay in between. CDR3 amino acids: CATRPWGSEGYTF. DNA for the CDR3: TGTGCCACCCGCCCCTGGGGCTCAGAGGGCTACACCTTC.

This chain links TRBV24-1 with TRBJ2-1, with D perhaps TRBD1 (5 bases). V gave up 9 bases and J gave up 4 bases, with 30 bases separating them. The CDR3 totals 19 residues. CDR1 and CDR2 (germline): KGHDR, SFDVKD. DNA for the CDR3: TGTGCCACCGATGAATTCTATAAAACAGGTCGTGGATTGTACAATGAGCAGTTCTTC. It codes for CATDEFYKTGRGLYNEQFF.

This chain links TRBV7-2 with TRBJ2-5; the D gene is possibly TRBD2 (6 bases). From germline, CDR1 is SGHTA and CDR2 FQGNSA. CDR3 length: 13 amino acids. V was pared by 5 bases and J by 1 base, with 8 bases between. The DNA for the CDR3 is TGTGCCAGCAGCCGGGGGTTCCAAGAGACCCAGTACTTC. This gives the protein CASSRGFQETQYF.